This T cell receptor (beta chain) was obtained from a study of technical replicates of blood from a few donors (TCRdb year 2017). The library was made by the immunoSEQ multiplex PCR assay. As stored in TCRdb, this immuneACCESS dataset retains in-frame rearrangements with V and J assigned. A fraction of the clones does not appear; measured against another copy, unresolved V genes explain less than half of the discrepancy, and the remainder lacks a known reason. Within this sample are some 77,000 clones, with about 90% of them counted one time only. The ten biggest clones cover approximately 0.4% of the sample. About this clone: Its antigen is currently not known. Per-base qualities were not stored, and no clone one base away is much larger.

The specimen sequenced was T cells isolated from PBMCs. The sequence came from a human donor in good health.

The CDR3 corresponds to CASSLIGLAGGPGAGELFF. The DNA sequence is as follows: TGTGCCAGCAGCTTAATCGGGCTAGCGGGAGGGCCTGGTGCCGGGGAGCTGTTTTTT. The chain employs TRBV7-3 and TRBJ2-2, with 12 central nucleotides matching TRBD2. The CDR3 spans 19 residues, from the cysteine through the phenylalanine. The retained sequence is limited to the CDR3, 57 bases, with the frame set at the first base. The germline V gene sets CDR1 to SGHTA and CDR2 to FQGTGA. Germline trimming amounts to 1 base on V and 6 bases on J, with 12 as the count of junction bases outside the gene matches.